This paragraph reports one TCR beta chain. The sample carries other DNA sequences with the same CDR3. V dropped 1 base and J dropped 5; count of bases not matched to a gene: 4. The CDR3 totals 15 residues. Germline V lookup: CDR1 SGHTA, CDR2 FQGNSA. This entry comes from a study of blood T cell repertoires in COVID-19. The protocol was immunoSEQ multiplex PCR, while the TCRdb copy is restricted to in-frame clones and leaves out a portion. The sample carries a few hundred thousand clones, roughly nine tenths recorded once. Sample: PBMCs or T cells enriched from blood (not recorded which). This receptor was identified in a human donor in a cohort exposed to, infected with or recovered from COVID-19 (not recorded which). The donor label of this sample is uncertain. The chain uses TRBV7-2 and TRBJ1-2; 10 bases are shared with TRBD1. The CDR3 bases are TGTGCCAGCAGCTTAGGGGACAGGGGAAGATATGGCTACACCTTC. Amino acids: CASSLGDRGRYGYTF.